A selection of T cell receptor beta chains follows, all from one sample in a study of identical twins. TCRdb called the 5' RACE reads again in MiXCR, with one record for every CDR3 protein. In the table there are 750,000 to 950,000 distinct CDR3 sequences, 10% to 15% of which are singletons. In addition, the sample was reused for a study of yellow fever vaccine responses in identical twins.

Sequenced input: PBMCs. The receptors were sampled from a woman younger than 30 in good health. The CDR3 runs from the conserved cysteine through the conserved F or W. The order of the fields is clone size, D gene, J gene, V gene, CDR3 length, CDR3 protein, CDR3 DNA. A D gene is named only where the DNA matches it firmly. Only some rows state a clone size, as once, few, many or a class for expanded clones.

abundance: -; d_gene: TRBD1; j_gene: TRBJ1-5; v_gene: TRBV20-1; len: 14; CDR3aa: CSARAGTEGQPQHF; CDR3nt: TGCAGTGCTAGAGCCGGGACAGAGGGTCAGCCCCAGCATTTT
abundance: -; d_gene: TRBD1; j_gene: TRBJ1-2; v_gene: TRBV2; len: 13; CDR3aa: CASWDRANYGYTF; CDR3nt: TGTGCCAGCTGGGACAGGGCTAACTATGGCTACACCTTC
abundance: -; d_gene: TRBD1; j_gene: TRBJ1-6; v_gene: TRBV27; len: 14; CDR3aa: CASSAQGGNSPLHF; CDR3nt: TGTGCCAGCAGTGCACAGGGGGGGAATTCACCCCTCCACTTT
abundance: -; d_gene: -; j_gene: TRBJ2-5; v_gene: TRBV7-8; len: 13; CDR3aa: CASSFSRTETQYF; CDR3nt: TGTGCCAGCAGCTTCAGCCGAACGGAGACCCAGTACTTC
abundance: -; d_gene: -; j_gene: TRBJ1-1; v_gene: TRBV20-1; len: 14; CDR3aa: CSASQGKFDTEAFF; CDR3nt: TGCAGTGCTAGTCAGGGGAAGTTCGACACTGAAGCTTTCTTT
abundance: -; d_gene: -; j_gene: TRBJ2-4; v_gene: TRBV3-1; len: 13; CDR3aa: CASSQVGTNIQYF; CDR3nt: TGTGCCAGCAGCCAGGTCGGGACAAACATTCAGTACTTC
abundance: -; d_gene: TRBD2; j_gene: TRBJ2-7; v_gene: TRBV5-1; len: 13; CDR3aa: CASSSGLDREQYF; CDR3nt: TGCGCCAGCAGCTCAGGACTAGATCGCGAGCAGTACTTC
abundance: many; d_gene: TRBD1; j_gene: TRBJ2-1; v_gene: TRBV24-1; len: 16; CDR3aa: CATSDGGTGHSNEQFF; CDR3nt: TGTGCCACCAGTGATGGAGGGACAGGGCATTCCAATGAGCAGTTCTTC
abundance: few; d_gene: -; j_gene: TRBJ1-1; v_gene: TRBV10-3; len: 13; CDR3aa: CAIKGGLGTEAFF; CDR3nt: TGTGCCATCAAGGGGGGTCTCGGCACTGAAGCTTTCTTT
abundance: few; d_gene: -; j_gene: TRBJ1-1; v_gene: TRBV5-1; len: 13; CDR3aa: CASRDLMNTEAFF; CDR3nt: TGCGCCAGTAGGGACCTCATGAACACTGAAGCTTTCTTT
abundance: few; d_gene: TRBD1; j_gene: TRBJ1-1; v_gene: TRBV6-2/TRBV6-3; len: 17; CDR3aa: CASSPGGQRARDTEAFF; CDR3nt: TGTGCCAGCAGCCCCGGGGGACAGCGGGCTCGGGACACTGAAGCTTTCTTT
abundance: -; d_gene: TRBD1; j_gene: TRBJ2-4; v_gene: TRBV27; len: 16; CDR3aa: CASSSTGGAGKNIQYF; CDR3nt: TGTGCCAGCAGCTCTACAGGGGGCGCGGGCAAGAACATTCAGTACTTC
abundance: many; d_gene: TRBD2; j_gene: TRBJ2-1; v_gene: TRBV5-1; len: 16; CDR3aa: CASAGRSFLAGVEQFF; CDR3nt: TGCGCCAGCGCGGGTCGATCATTTCTAGCGGGAGTTGAGCAGTTCTTC
abundance: few; d_gene: -; j_gene: TRBJ2-7; v_gene: TRBV5-1; len: 15; CDR3aa: CASKPLEGASYEQYF; CDR3nt: TGCGCCAGCAAACCCTTGGAGGGGGCCAGTTACGAGCAGTACTTC
abundance: few; d_gene: -; j_gene: TRBJ2-7; v_gene: TRBV20-1; len: 13; CDR3aa: CSAGKGGNYEQYF; CDR3nt: TGCAGTGCTGGAAAAGGCGGGAACTACGAGCAGTACTTC
abundance: -; d_gene: -; j_gene: TRBJ1-5; v_gene: TRBV4-2; len: 17; CDR3aa: CASSQDQGRGGTQPQHF; CDR3nt: TGTGCCAGCAGCCAAGATCAGGGAAGGGGGGGAACGCAGCCCCAGCATTTT
abundance: many; d_gene: -; j_gene: TRBJ2-2; v_gene: TRBV3-1; len: 16; CDR3aa: CASSQDGTGLTGELFF; CDR3nt: TGTGCCAGCAGCCAAGATGGTACAGGGTTGACCGGGGAGCTGTTTTTT
abundance: many; d_gene: -; j_gene: TRBJ2-2; v_gene: TRBV28; len: 14; CDR3aa: CASSLLGFTGELFF; CDR3nt: TGTGCCAGCAGTTTACTGGGATTCACCGGGGAGCTGTTTTTT
abundance: -; d_gene: -; j_gene: TRBJ2-7; v_gene: TRBV20-1; len: 13; CDR3aa: CSARAGASYEQYF; CDR3nt: TGCAGTGCTAGAGCGGGGGCGTCCTACGAGCAGTACTTC
abundance: few; d_gene: -; j_gene: TRBJ1-1; v_gene: TRBV4-1; len: 15; CDR3aa: CASSQEGGARTEAFF; CDR3nt: TGCGCCAGCAGCCAAGAGGGGGGGGCTAGGACTGAAGCTTTCTTT
abundance: few; d_gene: TRBD2; j_gene: TRBJ2-7; v_gene: TRBV20-1; len: 15; CDR3aa: CSARWLAGGTYEQYF; CDR3nt: TGCAGTGCTAGGTGGCTAGCGGGAGGAACGTACGAGCAGTACTTC
abundance: few; d_gene: -; j_gene: TRBJ1-2; v_gene: TRBV7-6; len: 15; CDR3aa: CASSLGERPIYGYTF; CDR3nt: TGTGCCAGCAGCTTAGGGGAGCGTCCTATTTATGGCTACACCTTC
abundance: few; d_gene: TRBD2; j_gene: TRBJ2-5; v_gene: TRBV9; len: 15; CDR3aa: CASSGGLAGHETQYF; CDR3nt: TGTGCCAGCAGCGGCGGACTAGCGGGTCATGAGACCCAGTACTTC
abundance: few; d_gene: -; j_gene: TRBJ1-4; v_gene: TRBV2; len: 13; CDR3aa: CASSVRANEKLFF; CDR3nt: TGTGCCAGCAGTGTCCGGGCTAATGAAAAACTGTTTTTT
abundance: -; d_gene: -; j_gene: TRBJ2-1; v_gene: TRBV20-1; len: 14; CDR3aa: CSAERSGLRNEQFF; CDR3nt: TGCAGTGCCGAGAGATCGGGGCTGAGGAATGAGCAGTTCTTC
abundance: -; d_gene: -; j_gene: TRBJ1-2; v_gene: TRBV10-3; len: 15; CDR3aa: CAISGTGILNYGYTF; CDR3nt: TGTGCCATCAGTGGAACAGGGATTTTAAACTATGGCTACACCTTC
abundance: -; d_gene: -; j_gene: TRBJ2-1; v_gene: TRBV6-1; len: 14; CDR3aa: CASSGRGVYNEQFF; CDR3nt: TGTGCCAGCAGTGGCCGGGGAGTTTACAATGAGCAGTTCTTC
abundance: -; d_gene: TRBD1; j_gene: TRBJ2-5; v_gene: TRBV20-1; len: 13; CDR3aa: CSADRGEWETQYF; CDR3nt: TGCAGTGCCGACAGGGGGGAGTGGGAGACCCAGTACTTC
abundance: few; d_gene: TRBD2; j_gene: TRBJ2-3; v_gene: TRBV6-1; len: 16; CDR3aa: CASSPLQGGGTDTQYF; CDR3nt: TGTGCCAGCAGTCCACTCCAGGGCGGGGGAACAGATACGCAGTATTTT
abundance: -; d_gene: TRBD2; j_gene: TRBJ2-5; v_gene: TRBV6-5; len: 15; CDR3aa: CASSYSGTSFETQYF; CDR3nt: TGTGCCAGCAGTTATTCCGGGACTAGCTTTGAGACCCAGTACTTC
abundance: -; d_gene: -; j_gene: TRBJ2-1; v_gene: TRBV2; len: 17; CDR3aa: CASSEALGWGGYNEQFF; CDR3nt: TGTGCCAGCAGTGAAGCGCTGGGATGGGGAGGTTACAATGAGCAGTTCTTC
abundance: few; d_gene: -; j_gene: TRBJ2-1; v_gene: TRBV24-1; len: 13; CDR3aa: CATSDRTADEQFF; CDR3nt: TGTGCCACCAGTGACCGGACAGCGGATGAGCAGTTCTTC
abundance: -; d_gene: -; j_gene: TRBJ2-2; v_gene: TRBV15; len: 17; CDR3aa: CATSTRAGLVGAGELFF; CDR3nt: TGTGCCACCAGCACCCGCGCGGGGCTAGTGGGGGCCGGGGAGCTGTTTTTT
abundance: many; d_gene: -; j_gene: TRBJ2-1; v_gene: TRBV3-1; len: 14; CDR3aa: CASSQERSYNEQFF; CDR3nt: TGTGCCAGCAGCCAAGAACGGTCCTACAATGAGCAGTTCTTC
abundance: -; d_gene: -; j_gene: TRBJ1-2; v_gene: TRBV7-9; len: 13; CDR3aa: CASRPGHRYGYTF; CDR3nt: TGTGCCAGCAGACCGGGACACCGTTATGGCTACACCTTC
abundance: -; d_gene: -; j_gene: TRBJ2-5; v_gene: TRBV6-1; len: 15; CDR3aa: CASSPTVILQETQYF; CDR3nt: TGTGCCAGCAGTCCGACAGTAATCCTTCAAGAGACCCAGTACTTC
abundance: few; d_gene: -; j_gene: TRBJ2-5; v_gene: TRBV11-2; len: 15; CDR3aa: CASSLDPGPQETQYF; CDR3nt: TGTGCCAGCAGCTTAGATCCGGGTCCTCAAGAGACCCAGTACTTC
abundance: few; d_gene: TRBD2; j_gene: TRBJ2-1; v_gene: TRBV9; len: 15; CDR3aa: CASSGGLGAVYEQFF; CDR3nt: TGTGCCAGCAGCGGGGGACTAGGGGCGGTTTATGAGCAGTTCTTC
abundance: -; d_gene: -; j_gene: TRBJ2-3; v_gene: TRBV29-1; len: 14; CDR3aa: CSVEGLGGGDTQYF; CDR3nt: TGCAGCGTTGAAGGACTAGGGGGGGGGGATACGCAGTATTTT
abundance: -; d_gene: -; j_gene: TRBJ2-3; v_gene: TRBV3-1; len: 12; CDR3aa: CASTGDKDTQYF; CDR3nt: TGTGCCAGCACCGGGGACAAGGATACGCAGTATTTT
abundance: few; d_gene: TRBD2; j_gene: TRBJ2-1; v_gene: TRBV5-6; len: 16; CDR3aa: CASSGVVGGSYNEQFF; CDR3nt: TGTGCCAGCAGCGGGGTTGTGGGAGGGTCCTACAATGAGCAGTTCTTC
abundance: -; d_gene: TRBD1; j_gene: TRBJ1-1; v_gene: TRBV5-1; len: 13; CDR3aa: CASSGQGANEAFF; CDR3nt: TGCGCCAGCAGCGGACAGGGGGCAAATGAAGCTTTCTTT
abundance: few; d_gene: -; j_gene: TRBJ1-4; v_gene: TRBV5-1; len: 14; CDR3aa: CASTRQGRNEKLFF; CDR3nt: TGCGCCAGCACCCGGCAGGGGCGTAATGAAAAACTGTTTTTT
abundance: -; d_gene: -; j_gene: TRBJ2-5; v_gene: TRBV7-9; len: 16; CDR3aa: CASSHLSSRGQETQYF; CDR3nt: TGTGCCAGCAGCCACCTCAGTTCCCGGGGACAAGAGACCCAGTACTTC
abundance: -; d_gene: -; j_gene: TRBJ2-1; v_gene: TRBV27; len: 15; CDR3aa: CASSPTISSYNEQFF; CDR3nt: TGTGCCAGCAGCCCGACCATAAGCTCCTACAATGAGCAGTTCTTC
abundance: -; d_gene: -; j_gene: TRBJ2-2; v_gene: TRBV29-1; len: 15; CDR3aa: CSVDVEGDYTGELFF; CDR3nt: TGCAGCGTTGATGTTGAGGGGGACTACACCGGGGAGCTGTTTTTT
abundance: -; d_gene: -; j_gene: TRBJ2-5; v_gene: TRBV7-6; len: 14; CDR3aa: CASSFGSGQETQYF; CDR3nt: TGTGCCAGCAGTTTTGGTTCAGGACAAGAGACCCAGTACTTC
abundance: few; d_gene: -; j_gene: TRBJ2-6; v_gene: TRBV29-1; len: 16; CDR3aa: CSVDTVTELGANVLTF; CDR3nt: TGCAGCGTTGATACAGTTACGGAGTTGGGGGCCAACGTCCTGACTTTC